The source of this TCR beta chain is a study of blood T cell repertoires in COVID-19. Study as a whole: The analysed material was cDNA or gDNA that came from T cells, B-cell-depleted T cells, or PBMCs.

This CDR3 is built from 13 residues. Germline CDR1 MNHEY, CDR2 SMNVEV (reference sequence). V dropped 9 bases and J dropped 2 bases, with 12 bases sitting between them. Produced via immunoSEQ multiplex PCR; TCRdb's table is partial and in-frame only. The sample holds over 100,000 clones; approximately 90% are singletons and the top ten take 15% to 20%. A single count supports this clone. This chain connects TRBV27 to TRBJ2-3; D may be TRBD2 (6 bases). Material: peripheral blood. This receptor was taken from a human donor with acute or convalescent COVID-19. The donor label of this sample is uncertain. The CDR3 DNA reads as TGTGCCAGTACGGGACTTACCACAGATACGCAGTATTTT. Translation gives CASTGLTTDTQYF.